This T cell receptor beta chain was recovered during a study of T cell clonotyping in hematopoietic cell transplantation. Findings and caveats of the study: Without cell sorting, CD4 versus CD8 contributions remain unresolved. Few recipient clonotypes overlapped donors; over 97% were de novo at given depth. Pathologically expanded recipient clonotypes increased progressively from day 30 to day 180 as diversity fell.

Profiled with immunoSEQ multiplex PCR; TCRdb holds only in-frame clones, not every one. This sample has about 6,800 clones, with about 86% found just once. Points on this clone: The target antigen is unknown.

Sample time point: recipient sample about 28 days before transplant, after cytoreduction. CDR3 length equals 13 residues. The ends were cut back, 4 bases at V and 5 bases at J, with 11 bases in the middle. CDR1 is SGHDT, CDR2 YYEEEE, per germline. This sequence joins TRBV5-6 and TRBJ2-3; D is unclear. The source is a man younger than 45 with acute myeloid leukemia. Some clones in this sample may be carry-over from other donors' samples. The specimen was peripheral blood mononuclear cells, collected before stem cell transplant. Written as DNA, the CDR3 is TGTGCCAGCAGCGGGAAGATGGTAGATACGCAGTATTTT. This codes for CASSGKMVDTQYF.